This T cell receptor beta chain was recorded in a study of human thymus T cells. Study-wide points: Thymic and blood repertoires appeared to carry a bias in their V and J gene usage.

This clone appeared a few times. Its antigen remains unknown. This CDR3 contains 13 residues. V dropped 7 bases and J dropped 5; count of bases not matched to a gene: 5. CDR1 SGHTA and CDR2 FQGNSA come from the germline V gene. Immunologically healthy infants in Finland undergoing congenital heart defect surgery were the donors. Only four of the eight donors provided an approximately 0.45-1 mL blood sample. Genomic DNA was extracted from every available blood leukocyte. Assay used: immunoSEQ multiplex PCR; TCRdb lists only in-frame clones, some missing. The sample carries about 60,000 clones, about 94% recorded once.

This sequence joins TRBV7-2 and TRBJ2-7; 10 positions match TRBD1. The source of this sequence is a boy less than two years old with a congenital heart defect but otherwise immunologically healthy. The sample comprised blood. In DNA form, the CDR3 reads TGTGCCAGCACCCGGGACAGGGGCAACGAGCAGTACTTC. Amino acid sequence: CASTRDRGNEQYF.